A selection of T cell receptor beta chains follows, all from one sample in a study of response to subunit inactivated influenza vaccine. TCRdb processed the RT-PCR reads anew with MiXCR; each CDR3 protein has one entry. The sample shows around 760,000 distinct CDR3 sequences, approximately 14% of them seen only once. This specimen was PBMCs from blood, taken 14 days before vaccination. The receptors here all came from a man in his fifties who received an inactivated influenza vaccine. Each CDR3 is given with its conserved first and last residue. A D gene is named only where the DNA matches it firmly. Some rows have no size entry. The others give once, few or many, or a class for an expanded clone.

CASSRLGNQPQHF	TGTGCCAGCAGTAGATTGGGCAATCAGCCCCAGCATTTT	TRBV12-3/TRBV12-4	TRBJ1-5	NA	NA
CAISGPARDSPSGANVLTF	TGTGCCATCAGTGGGCCTGCCCGGGACAGCCCCTCTGGGGCCAACGTCCTGACTTTC	TRBV10-3	TRBJ2-6	TRBD1	NA
CASSSEPRRTDTQYF	TGTGCCAGCAGCTCCGAACCCCGGCGCACAGATACGCAGTATTTT	TRBV7-9	TRBJ2-3	NA	NA
CASSPLGQARQETQYF	TGTGCCAGCAGCCCCTTAGGACAGGCAAGACAAGAGACCCAGTACTTC	TRBV3-1	TRBJ2-5	TRBD1	NA
CASSYGMGKGIYEQYF	TGTGCCAGCAGTTATGGGATGGGTAAAGGGATCTACGAGCAGTACTTC	TRBV6-5	TRBJ2-7	NA	few
CSVWVLREQYF	TGCAGCGTTTGGGTGTTGAGGGAGCAGTACTTC	TRBV29-1	TRBJ2-7	NA	NA
CASSQDLAKPKQFF	TGCGCCAGCAGCCAAGATCTAGCAAAACCCAAGCAGTTCTTC	TRBV4-3	TRBJ2-1	NA	once
CASRKGGVHTQYF	TGTGCCAGCAGGAAGGGGGGCGTGCATACGCAGTATTTT	TRBV3-1	TRBJ2-3	NA	NA
CASSGRQAPYEQYF	TGTGCCAGCAGCGGTAGACAGGCCCCCTACGAGCAGTACTTC	TRBV5-4	TRBJ2-7	NA	NA
CASSLDGQSIYNEQFF	TGCGCCAGCAGCTTGGATGGCCAAAGCATATACAATGAGCAGTTCTTC	TRBV5-1	TRBJ2-1	NA	few
CSARDPGRGNTGELFF	TGCAGTGCTAGGGATCCGGGACGGGGGAACACCGGGGAGCTGTTTTTT	TRBV20-1	TRBJ2-2	NA	NA
CASSLATGGMNTEAFF	TGCGCCAGCAGCTTGGCGACAGGTGGCATGAACACTGAAGCTTTCTTT	TRBV5-1	TRBJ1-1	NA	many
CASSVGGLGGLVDGEQFF	TGTGCCAGCAGCGTAGGAGGCTTAGGCGGGTTGGTCGACGGTGAGCAGTTCTTC	TRBV9	TRBJ2-1	NA	NA
CASSLAGTSGGTDTQYF	TGCGCCAGCAGCTTGGCCGGGACTAGCGGGGGCACAGATACGCAGTATTTT	TRBV5-1	TRBJ2-3	TRBD2	NA
CASSPTGTVSYNEQFF	TGTGCCAGCAGCCCGACAGGGACCGTCTCCTACAATGAGCAGTTCTTC	TRBV5-4	TRBJ2-1	TRBD1	NA
CASSPRTLSSYEQYF	TGTGCCAGCAGTCCCCGGACGTTGAGCTCCTACGAGCAGTACTTC	TRBV6-2/TRBV6-3	TRBJ2-7	NA	many
CASSYLPLNYGYTF	TGTGCCAGCAGTTACTTGCCCCTCAACTATGGCTACACCTTC	TRBV6-5	TRBJ1-2	NA	NA
CASWAAGADTQHF	TGTGCCAGCTGGGCTGCGGGGGCAGATACGCAGCATTTT	TRBV10-3	TRBJ1-5	NA	NA
CASSLAGSEKLFF	TGTGCCAGCAGCTTGGCAGGTTCCGAAAAACTGTTTTTT	TRBV7-9	TRBJ1-4	NA	NA